These 18 T cell receptor beta chains share one sample of origin, sequenced in a study of response to subunit inactivated influenza vaccine. Each CDR3 protein is one row after TCRdb ran MiXCR on the RT-PCR reads. The sample has a few hundred thousand distinct CDR3 sequences, under 8.5% seen once. The sequencing used PBMCs from blood, collected 23 to 25 months after vaccination. Receptors were obtained from a man between 50 and 70 years old who received an inactivated influenza vaccine.

This clonotype has only a few counts. CDR3 in amino acids: CASSLESSGVETQYF. For the CDR3, the DNA is TGTGCCAGCAGCTTAGAATCTTCAGGGGTCGAGACCCAGTACTTC. The chain is built from TRBV11-2 and TRBJ2-5; weak D call: TRBD1 (6 bases). This CDR3 has 15 amino acids. The V gene lost 0 bases and the J gene lost 5 bases, with 13 bases spanning the gap. CDR1 is SGHAT and CDR2 is FQNNGV in the germline V gene.

The chain links TRBV21-1 to TRBJ1-2; the table's D call TRBD1 went unverified against the DNA. TRBV21-1 is assigned pseudogene status. This CDR3 spans 16 amino acids. This chain's CDR3 is CASSNSRPNPNYGYTF. As DNA, the CDR3 is TGTGCCAGCAGCAATTCCCGTCCAAACCCTAACTATGGCTACACCTTC.

The gene calls are TRBV11-2 and TRBJ1-5, with D maybe TRBD1 (5 bases). Per the germline V gene, CDR1 is SGHAT and CDR2 is FQNNGV. Trimming took 0 bases from V and 7 from J, leaving 7 bases between them. The CDR3 has 13 amino acids. The CDR3 DNA is TGTGCCAGCAGCTTAGAGAGACAGCAGCCCCAGCATTTT. The encoded protein is CASSLERQQPQHF.

The chain recombines TRBV7-2 with TRBJ2-1; the D gene is possibly TRBD2 (5 bases). Between the trimmed V and J ends, which lost 2 bases and 0 bases, there was a span of 11 bases. The CDR3 is made up of 16 amino acids. Germline CDR1 SGHTA, CDR2 FQGNSA. The CDR3 here is CASSLHGMSSYNEQFF. DNA for the CDR3: TGTGCCAGCAGCTTACACGGGATGTCCTCCTACAATGAGCAGTTCTTC.

This chain joins TRBV24-1 and TRBJ2-2; D unclear. With 6 bases removed from V and 6 bases from J, the gap between germline ends came to 13 bases. The germline V gene has CDR1 KGHDR and CDR2 SFDVKD. The CDR3 runs to 14 residues. The CDR3 here is CATSRGIGSGELFF. The CDR3 DNA reads as TGTGCCACCAGTCGCGGAATCGGGTCCGGGGAGCTGTTTTTT.

The V call is TRBV5-1, the J call TRBJ2-4; 13 bases are shared with TRBD2. This CDR3 contains 17 residues. Germline V gene lookup returns CDR1 SGHRS and CDR2 YFSETQ. The J segment lost 3 bases and the V segment lost 8 bases, leaving 11 bases of the junction unmatched. CDR3 coding DNA: TGCGCCAGTTCCAGGACTAGCGGGGGACGAGGCAAAAACATTCAGTACTTC. Its protein is CASSRTSGGRGKNIQYF. The entire variable domain, with the rest obtained from reference TRBV5-1 and TRBJ2-4, is as follows: KAGVTQTPRYLIKTRGQQVTLSCSPISGHRSVSWYQQTPGQGLQFLFEYFSETQRNKGNFPGRFSGRQFSNSRSEMNVSTLELGDSALYLCASSRTSGGRGKNIQYFGAGTRLSVL.

This clonotype showed up many times. This sequence joins TRBV6-2 or TRBV6-3 and TRBJ1-4, with 7 nucleotides matching TRBD1. Germline lookup yields CDR1 MNHEY and CDR2 SVGEGT. V was clipped by 6 bases and J by 10 bases; unmatched bases: 20. The CDR3 spans 17 residues. This CDR3 reads CASSYERSGTDPGKLFF. In nucleotides, the CDR3 is TGTGCCAGCAGCTACGAACGTTCCGGGACAGATCCTGGAAAACTGTTTTTT.

This clonotype was observed a few times. The chain employs TRBV10-3 and TRBJ1-1, with D perhaps TRBD1 (5 bases). V gave up 4 bases and J gave up 5 bases, with 11 bases separating them. The germline CDR1 and CDR2 sequences are ENHRY and SYGVKD. The CDR3 is made up of 13 amino acids. Here the CDR3 reads CAISGQQDTEAFF. DNA of the CDR3: TGTGCCATCAGTGGACAGCAGGATACTGAAGCTTTCTTT.

This clonotype was counted many times. The V gene is TRBV5-1, the J gene TRBJ2-7; 10 nucleotides line up with TRBD2. The CDR3 contains 18 residues. Looked up from germline, CDR1 is SGHRS and CDR2 is YFSETQ. The trim removed 2 bases at V and 7 bases at J, leaving 18 bases unmatched. The DNA of the CDR3 is TGCGCCAGCAGCTTCCGAGCGGGGGGGCTAGCGGGAACAAATGAGCAGTACTTC. It codes for CASSFRAGGLAGTNEQYF.

This clonotype was seen a few times. The chain joins TRBV12-3 or TRBV12-4 to TRBJ2-3; unclear D gene. Trimming took off 3 bases at V and 6 bases at J, with 19 bases between the two ends. The length of the CDR3 is 16 residues. The CDR3 DNA sequence: TGTGCCAGCAGTTTTGGGCAGACTGAAGCCTTGGATACGCAGTATTTT. Translation gives CASSFGQTEALDTQYF.

The sample holds a few counts of this clonotype. The CDR3 nucleotides are TGTTTAAATGGGAGCACAGATACGCAGTATTTT. Its protein is CLNGSTDTQYF. The chain couples TRBV3-1 to TRBJ2-3; D is unclear. The length of the CDR3 is 11 residues. Germline V gene data show CDR1 as LGHDT and CDR2 as YNNKEL (reference sequence).

V is TRBV29-1 and J is TRBJ2-5; 10 nucleotides line up with TRBD1. CDR1 SQVTM and CDR2 ANQGSEA come from the germline V gene. The CDR3 is 13 residues long. With 7 bases clipped from V and 5 bases from J, the junction kept 7 bases outside the gene matches. CDR3 protein: CSARQGAVETQYF. The CDR3, as DNA: TGCAGCGCCCGACAGGGGGCTGTGGAGACCCAGTACTTC.

The table lists this clonotype with a few counts. This chain links TRBV9 with TRBJ2-5; TRBD2 matches 8 bases. V shed 0 bases, J shed 5 bases, and the junction held 6 bases outside the gene matches. From germline, CDR1 is SGDLS and CDR2 YYNGEE. This CDR3 contains 15 residues. CDR3 DNA: TGTGCCAGCAGCGTAGACGGGGGGGCCTTCGAGACCCAGTACTTC. Translating it yields CASSVDGGAFETQYF.

The chain uses TRBV15 and TRBJ1-1, with 7 bases lining up with TRBD1. Germline lookup yields CDR1 LNHNV and CDR2 YYDKDF (reference sequence). This CDR3 contains 16 residues. V lost 0 bases and J lost 5; bases outside the gene matches: 9. CDR3 DNA sequence: TGTGCCACCAGCAGAGATCCTAAGGGGGCGTTAACTGAAGCTTTCTTT. Residues: CATSRDPKGALTEAFF.

This clonotype was counted at least ten times. The chain employs TRBV6-5 and TRBJ1-2; 7 bases agree with TRBD1. Germline assignment: CDR1 MNHEY and CDR2 SVGAGI. With V trimmed by 4 bases and J by 3 bases, 11 bases remained unmatched. CDR3 length equals 16 residues. For the CDR3, the DNA is TGTGCCAGCAGTTGGGACAGAGGAGGGAAGGACTATGGCTACACCTTC. Its protein is CASSWDRGGKDYGYTF.

This clonotype appeared a few times. The chain recombines TRBV6-1 with TRBJ2-5; 8 positions agree with TRBD1. This CDR3 comprises 14 residues. Germline V CDR1 and CDR2: MNHNS, SASEGT. The J segment lost 7 bases and the V segment lost 3 bases, leaving 7 bases of the junction unmatched. CDR3 sequence: CASSDVWTGTTQYF. The CDR3 DNA is TGTGCCAGCAGTGACGTCTGGACAGGGACGACCCAGTACTTC.

V is TRBV12-5 and J is TRBJ1-5; no definite D call. Trimming took off 6 bases at V and 6 bases at J, with 15 bases between the two ends. The CDR3 is 14 amino acids. Germline loops: CDR1 LGHNT, CDR2 FRNRAP. The CDR3 loop is CASGPDGEGQPQHF. Written as DNA, the CDR3 is TGTGCTAGTGGCCCGGACGGAGAGGGTCAGCCCCAGCATTTT.

This clonotype was seen a handful of times. CDR3 protein: CASSTWADTQYF. CDR3 nucleotide sequence: TGTGCCAGCAGTACTTGGGCAGATACGCAGTATTTT. The chain links TRBV12-3 or TRBV12-4 to TRBJ2-3; D is unclear. This CDR3 comprises 12 residues. V was trimmed by 5 bases and J by 4 bases, leaving 7 bases between them.